Presented here are 27 T cell receptor beta chains from one specimen sequenced in a study of shared clonotypes between healthy human individuals. It was CD45RO-negative cells, positively selected for CCR7, that made up naive CD8 cells, with terminally differentiated effector memory CD45RA+ cells excluded. Sequencing was performed with immunoSEQ multiplex PCR; in TCRdb, only in-frame clones are kept and a portion is missing. The table shows 630,000 or so clones, with roughly 98% occurring only once. Sequencing was carried out using naive CD8+ T cells sorted from blood. These receptors were collected from a man aged 25 to 40 in good health.

The chain has TRBV19 and TRBJ2-5; possibly TRBD1 for D (6 bases). Germline CDR1 LNHDA, CDR2 SQIVND (reference sequence). V was clipped by 3 bases and J by 2 bases, with 13 bases between them. This CDR3 contains 15 residues. The CDR3 nucleotides read TGTGCCAGTAGTATGGGAGTTACAGGGCAAGAGACCCAGTACTTC. It specifies CASSMGVTGQETQYF.

The chain recombines TRBV7-9 with TRBJ2-7; 7 bases are shared with TRBD1. V lost 1 base to trimming and J lost 5 bases; unmatched junction nucleotides: 8. Germline CDR1 reads SEHNR; CDR2 reads FQNEAQ (reference sequence). This CDR3 is built from 15 residues. The CDR3 DNA follows: TGTGCCAGCAGCTTAGACTGGGACAGAGGCAACGAGCAGTACTTC. Protein product: CASSLDWDRGNEQYF.

The chain is built from TRBV4-2 and TRBJ1-4; no clear D gene. V lost 3 bases and J lost 7, with 6 bases in between. Germline V gene sequence: CDR1 LGHNA, CDR2 YNFKEQ. There are 12 residues in the CDR3. The CDR3 sequence: CASSQSVEKLFF. The CDR3, as DNA: TGTGCCAGCAGCCAGTCGGTTGAAAAACTGTTTTTT.

V and J are TRBV2 and TRBJ2-7; 10 nucleotides match TRBD1. The CDR3 is 14 amino acids. Germline assignment: CDR1 SNHLY and CDR2 FYNNEI. V lost 8 bases to trimming and J lost 3 bases; unmatched junction nucleotides: 7. The CDR3 loop reads CASGGTGEIYEQYF. CDR3 bases: TGTGCCAGCGGAGGGACAGGGGAAATCTACGAGCAGTACTTC.

The rearrangement links TRBV5-5 to TRBJ2-7; 9 positions match TRBD2. Germline V gene data show CDR1 as SGHKS and CDR2 as YYEKEE (reference sequence). The CDR3 is 13 amino acids. Trimming removed 4 bases from V and 4 bases from J; junction bases left unmatched: 3. The DNA of the CDR3 is TGTGCCAGCAGCCAGGGACTAGCTTACGAGCAGTACTTC. Translated, it gives CASSQGLAYEQYF.

This clone was detected only once. This sequence joins TRBV28 and TRBJ1-1; D is unresolved. The CDR3 totals 11 residues. Germline CDR1 and CDR2: MDHEN and SYDVKM. The V end was cut by 4 bases, the J end by 6 bases, with 6 bases between. Here the CDR3 reads CASSSIAEAFF. The CDR3 DNA follows: TGTGCCAGCAGTTCAATAGCTGAAGCTTTCTTT.

The V and J genes are TRBV11-2 and TRBJ2-1; TRBD2 agrees at 7 bases. This CDR3 has 16 residues. CDR1 is SGHAT and CDR2 is FQNNGV in the germline V gene. V lost 2 bases, J lost 5 bases, and 9 bases stayed unmatched. The CDR3 sequence is CASSLLGRELDNEQFF. The CDR3 DNA follows: TGTGCCAGCAGCTTACTTGGGCGGGAGCTCGACAATGAGCAGTTCTTC. Supplemented by reference TRBV11-2 and TRBJ2-1, the full variable domain reads EAGVAQSPRYKIIEKRQSVAFWCNPISGHATLYWYQQILGQGPKLLIQFQNNGVVDDSQLPKDRFSAERLKGVDSTLKIQPAKLEDSAVYLCASSLLGRELDNEQFFGPGTRLTVL.

The chain joins TRBV15 to TRBJ2-5, with 9 positions matching TRBD1. This CDR3 contains 15 residues. V was clipped by 1 base and J by 5 bases; unmatched bases: 5. The germline V gene encodes CDR1 LNHNV and CDR2 YYDKDF (reference sequence). DNA of the CDR3: TGTGCCACCAGCAGAGCGGACAGGGGCTCCGAGACCCAGTACTTC. It translates to CATSRADRGSETQYF.

V gene TRBV5-4 combines with J gene TRBJ2-7, with D possibly TRBD1 on 6 matching bases. The V and J ends lost 0 bases and 3 bases respectively, with 13 bases between them. This CDR3 contains 15 residues. Germline V CDR1 and CDR2: SGHNT, YYREEE (reference sequence). The CDR3 is CASSLGQEILYEQYF. The CDR3 nucleotides read TGTGCCAGCAGCTTGGGACAGGAGATCCTCTACGAGCAGTACTTC.

This clone came up once. The chain links TRBV5-6 to TRBJ2-3; D unclear. Germline values: CDR1 SGHDT, CDR2 YYEEEE. Deletions cut 4 bases from V and 4 bases from J, with 13 bases between. The CDR3 contains 14 residues. The CDR3 DNA sequence: TGTGCCAGCAGCGCGGATGGGATCGCAGATACGCAGTATTTT. It codes for CASSADGIADTQYF.

This clone has a single count. CDR3 amino acids: CAWSDRRWGGWAFF. CDR3 nucleotides: TGTGCCTGGAGTGACCGTAGGTGGGGAGGATGGGCTTTCTTT. V and J are TRBV30 and TRBJ1-1, with no clear D. This CDR3 region has 14 residues. V lost 1 base and J 11 bases, leaving 20 bases between the germline ends. The germline gives CDR1 GTSNPN, CDR2 SVGIG (reference sequence).

In regard to this clone: Other DNA sequences within the sample encode an identical CDR3. V is TRBV9 and J is TRBJ2-7, with D uncertain. Deletions cut 3 bases from V and 0 bases from J, with 4 bases between. Germline V gives CDR1 SGDLS, CDR2 YYNGEE. The CDR3 has 12 residues. CDR3 DNA: TGTGCCAGCAGCGGACCCTCCTACGAGCAGTACTTC. Residues: CASSGPSYEQYF.

The chain carries TRBV7-9 and TRBJ2-2; a weak D match, TRBD2 (5 bases). Trimming cost V 10 bases and J 6 bases, with 15 bases left between them. The germline V gene has CDR1 SEHNR and CDR2 FQNEAQ (reference sequence). This CDR3 has 13 amino acids. The CDR3 is CANRAGLAGELFF. The CDR3 nucleotides are TGTGCCAACCGGGCGGGTCTGGCCGGGGAGCTGTTTTTT.

J is TRBJ2-3 and V is TRBV7-9, with a possible D match to TRBD2 (6 bases). The CDR3 covers 15 residues. V was cut by 0 bases and J by 2 bases, with 9 bases left in between. Germline CDR1 and CDR2: SEHNR and FQNEAQ (reference sequence). The CDR3 protein is CASSLAGGTTDTQYF. CDR3 DNA: TGTGCCAGCAGCTTAGCGGGAGGCACCACAGATACGCAGTATTTT. Variable domain in full (rest from reference TRBV7-9 and TRBJ2-3): DTGVSQNPRHKITKRGQNVTFRCDPISEHNRLYWYRQTLGQGPEFLTYFQNEAQLEKSRLLSDRFSAERPKGSFSTLEIQRTEQGDSAMYLCASSLAGGTTDTQYFGPGTRLTVL.

The CDR3 reads CASSLTGTAGEQYF. DNA for the CDR3: TGTGCCAGCAGCCTCACCGGGACAGCGGGGGAGCAGTACTTC. The chain is built from TRBV7-6 and TRBJ2-7, with D perhaps matching TRBD1 or TRBD2 (7 bases each). The germline V and J ends were trimmed by 5 bases and 7 bases, with 18 bases remaining between them. The V gene's germline CDR1 is SGHVS and CDR2 FNYEAQ. This CDR3 contains 14 residues.

This chain connects TRBV7-9 to TRBJ2-7; tentative D call: TRBD2 (5 bases). CDR1 is SEHNR, CDR2 FQNEAQ, per germline (reference sequence). The CDR3 totals 16 residues. V was pared by 5 bases and J by 0 bases, with 17 bases between. In DNA, the CDR3 is TGTGCCAGCAGCGCCAATGGGCAGCGGAGCTCCTACGAGCAGTACTTC. Its translation: CASSANGQRSSYEQYF.

This chain joins TRBV28 and TRBJ2-5; 10 bases are shared with TRBD2. From germline, CDR1 is MDHEN and CDR2 SYDVKM. V lost 5 bases, J lost 2 bases, and 14 bases stayed unmatched. There are 18 residues in the CDR3. CDR3: CASSPPTAGLAEQETQYF. CDR3 nucleotide sequence: TGTGCCAGCAGTCCCCCGACTGCAGGACTAGCGGAGCAAGAGACCCAGTACTTC.

The chain is built from TRBV7-3 and TRBJ2-7; weak D call: TRBD2 (6 bases). Trimming took off 5 bases at V and 3 bases at J, with 14 bases between the two ends. Germline values: CDR1 SGHTA, CDR2 FQGTGA. The CDR3 sequence is 14 residues long. The CDR3, as DNA: TGTGCCAGCAGCCTTAGCGGCCTAAGCTACGAGCAGTACTTC. It translates to CASSLSGLSYEQYF.

Only one count was recorded for this clone. The chain couples TRBV28 to TRBJ2-2; no clear D gene. The ends were cut back, 3 bases at V and 0 bases at J, with 8 bases in the middle. The germline V gene encodes CDR1 MDHEN and CDR2 SYDVKM. The CDR3 runs 15 residues. CDR3 in amino acids: CASSFMTSNTGELFF. For the CDR3, the DNA is TGTGCCAGCAGTTTCATGACATCGAACACCGGGGAGCTGTTTTTT.

This rearrangement joins TRBV9 to TRBJ1-1; D uncertain. Germline V gene data show CDR1 as SGDLS and CDR2 as YYNGEE. This CDR3 is built from 15 residues. V was pared by 2 bases and J by 1 base, with 12 bases between. The CDR3 DNA reads as TGTGCCAGCAGCGTCGAGGACCTAGAGAACACTGAAGCTTTCTTT. Translated: CASSVEDLENTEAFF.

This clone was seen a single time. The J gene is TRBJ1-1, the V gene TRBV27; D gene ambiguous. Germline V gene sequence: CDR1 MNHEY, CDR2 SMNVEV (reference sequence). The CDR3 is made up of 17 amino acids. V lost 0 bases to trimming and J lost 2 bases, with 16 bases between them. CDR3 region: CASSLSARSFTNTEAFF. Written as DNA, the CDR3 is TGTGCCAGCAGTTTATCCGCCAGGTCCTTCACCAACACTGAAGCTTTCTTT.

As for this clone: Distinct nucleotide sequences in the sample also encode this CDR3. The chain employs TRBV27 and TRBJ1-2; D possibly corresponds to TRBD1 (5 bases). Trimming took 2 bases from V and 6 from J, leaving 10 bases between them. The CDR3 extends over 13 amino acids. Looked up from germline, CDR1 is MNHEY and CDR2 is SMNVEV (reference sequence). The CDR3 DNA follows: TGTGCCAGCAGTTTAGGGGGACTGGATGGCTACACCTTC. Amino acid sequence: CASSLGGLDGYTF.

CDR3 loop: CASSGRGHGANVLTF. The CDR3 bases are TGTGCCAGCAGCGGCAGGGGCCATGGGGCCAACGTCCTGACTTTC. This chain joins TRBV7-9 and TRBJ2-6, with a tentative D call TRBD1 (6 bases). Germline V lookup: CDR1 SEHNR, CDR2 FQNEAQ (reference sequence). CDR3 length equals 15 residues. The ends were cut back, 5 bases at V and 3 bases at J, with 11 bases in the middle.

V gene TRBV10-3 combines with J gene TRBJ2-5, with D possibly being TRBD1 (6 bases). The CDR3 contains 15 residues. Per the germline V gene, CDR1 is ENHRY and CDR2 is SYGVKD. The germline V and J ends were trimmed by 6 bases and 0 bases, with 14 bases remaining between them. Here the CDR3 DNA reads TGTGCCATCAGCGGACAGAGAGAGTACCAAGAGACCCAGTACTTC. It encodes CAISGQREYQETQYF.

This chain uses TRBV5-6 with TRBJ1-1; D remains ambiguous. CDR1 is SGHDT and CDR2 is YYEEEE in the germline V gene. V was shortened by 1 base and J by 5 bases, with 9 bases between the two germline ends. This CDR3 is built from 13 residues. In DNA, the CDR3 is TGTGCCAGCAGCTTGTGGGGTGGGACTGAAGCTTTCTTT. Its translation: CASSLWGGTEAFF.

The gene calls are TRBV4-1 and TRBJ2-7; 11 bases are a match to TRBD2. In germline, CDR1 is MGHRA, CDR2 YSYEKL. CDR3 length: 19 amino acids. Trimming removed 0 bases from V and 1 base from J; junction bases left unmatched: 11. The CDR3 is CASSQDEWVLAGVSYEQYF. The CDR3 DNA sequence: TGCGCCAGCAGCCAAGACGAATGGGTACTAGCGGGAGTATCCTACGAGCAGTACTTC.

The chain recombines TRBV28 with TRBJ2-3; D unclear. V lost 4 bases and J 0 bases, leaving 11 bases between the germline ends. CDR3 length equals 15 residues. Germline assignment: CDR1 MDHEN and CDR2 SYDVKM. CDR3 sequence reads: CASSSFLDSTDTQYF. As DNA, the CDR3 is TGTGCCAGCAGTTCTTTTCTGGACAGCACAGATACGCAGTATTTT.